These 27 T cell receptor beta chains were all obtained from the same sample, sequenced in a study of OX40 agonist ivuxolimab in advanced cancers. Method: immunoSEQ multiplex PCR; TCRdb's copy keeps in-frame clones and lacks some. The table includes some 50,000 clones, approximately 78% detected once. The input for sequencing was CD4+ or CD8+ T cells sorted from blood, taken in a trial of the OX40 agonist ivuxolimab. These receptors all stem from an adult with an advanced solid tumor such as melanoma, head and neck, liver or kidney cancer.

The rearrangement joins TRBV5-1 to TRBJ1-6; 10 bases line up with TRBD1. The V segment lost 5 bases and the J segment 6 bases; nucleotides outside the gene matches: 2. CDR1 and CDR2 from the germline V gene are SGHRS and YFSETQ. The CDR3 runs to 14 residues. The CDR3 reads CASSRDRGNSPLHF. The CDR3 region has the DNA TGCGCCAGCAGTCGGGACAGGGGTAATTCACCCCTCCACTTT.

This CDR3 reads CASSGGLAGQNIQYF. In DNA form, the CDR3 reads TGTGCCAGCAGCGGGGGACTAGCGGGACAAAACATTCAGTACTTC. The chain is built from TRBV11-1 and TRBJ2-4; TRBD2 matches 13 bases. This CDR3 comprises 15 residues. J gave up 5 bases and V 5 bases, and 3 bases lay outside the gene matches. Looked up from germline, CDR1 is SGHAT and CDR2 is FQDESV (reference sequence).

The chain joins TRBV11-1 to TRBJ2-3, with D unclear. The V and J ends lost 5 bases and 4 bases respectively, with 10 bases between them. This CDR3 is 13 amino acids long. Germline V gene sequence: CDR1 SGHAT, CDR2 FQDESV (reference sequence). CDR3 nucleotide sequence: TGTGCCAGCAGCCCGGATCGATCAGATACGCAGTATTTT. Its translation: CASSPDRSDTQYF. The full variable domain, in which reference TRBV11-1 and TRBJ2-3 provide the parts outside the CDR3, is EAEVAQSPRYKITEKSQAVAFWCDPISGHATLYWYRQILGQGPELLVQFQDESVVDDSQLPKDRFSAERLKGVDSTLKIQPAELGDSAMYLCASSPDRSDTQYFGPGTRLTVL.

DNA for the CDR3: TGTGCCAGCAGTGACCGACAGGGGGTCGAGCAGTACTTC. It specifies CASSDRQGVEQYF. The V gene is TRBV6-1, the J gene TRBJ2-7; the match to TRBD1 covers 9 bases. The trim removed 3 bases at V and 6 bases at J, leaving 3 bases unmatched. The CDR3 spans 13 residues. The germline CDR1 and CDR2 sequences are MNHNS and SASEGT.

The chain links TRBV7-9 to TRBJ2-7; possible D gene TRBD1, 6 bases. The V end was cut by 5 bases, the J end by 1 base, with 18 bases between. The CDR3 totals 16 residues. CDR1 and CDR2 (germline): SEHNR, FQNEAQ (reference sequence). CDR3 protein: CASSPLWSRGSYEQYF. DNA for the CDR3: TGTGCCAGCAGCCCCCTCTGGAGTAGGGGGTCCTACGAGCAGTACTTC. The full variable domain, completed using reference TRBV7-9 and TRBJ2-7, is DTGVSQNPRHKITKRGQNVTFRCDPISEHNRLYWYRQTLGQGPEFLTYFQNEAQLEKSRLLSDRFSAERPKGSFSTLEIQRTEQGDSAMYLCASSPLWSRGSYEQYFGPGTRLTVT.

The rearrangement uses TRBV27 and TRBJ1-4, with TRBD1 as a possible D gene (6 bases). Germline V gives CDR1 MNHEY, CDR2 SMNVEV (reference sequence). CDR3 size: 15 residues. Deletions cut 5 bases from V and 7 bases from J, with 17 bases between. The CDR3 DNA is TGTGCCAGCAGTAGGGGGGTGGTCTCTACTGAAAAACTGTTTTTT. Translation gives CASSRGVVSTEKLFF. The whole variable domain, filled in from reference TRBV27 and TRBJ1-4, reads EAQVTQNPRYLITVTGKKLTVTCSQNMNHEYMSWYRQDPGLGLRQIYYSMNVEVTDKGDVPEGYKVSRKEKRNFPLILESPSPNQTSLYFCASSRGVVSTEKLFFGSGTQLSVL.

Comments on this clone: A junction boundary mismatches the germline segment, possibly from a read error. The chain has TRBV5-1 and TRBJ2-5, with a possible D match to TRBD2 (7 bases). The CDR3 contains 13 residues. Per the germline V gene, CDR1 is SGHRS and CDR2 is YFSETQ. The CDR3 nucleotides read TGCGCCAGCAGGTTGGGAGGGGGTGAGACCCAGTACTTC. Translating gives CASRLGGGETQYF.

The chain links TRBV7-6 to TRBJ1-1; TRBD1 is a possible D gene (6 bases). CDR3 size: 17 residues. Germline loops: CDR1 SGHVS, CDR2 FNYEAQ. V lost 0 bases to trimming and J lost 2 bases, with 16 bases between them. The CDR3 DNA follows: TGTGCCAGCAGCTTAGCGGGGGGGGCCGGTTCAAACACTGAAGCTTTCTTT. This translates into CASSLAGGAGSNTEAFF.

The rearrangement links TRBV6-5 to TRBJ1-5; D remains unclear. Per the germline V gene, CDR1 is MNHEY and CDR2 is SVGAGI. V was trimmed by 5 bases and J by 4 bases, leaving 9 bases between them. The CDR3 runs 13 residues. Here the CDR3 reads CASSRTDNQPQHF. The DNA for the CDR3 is TGTGCCAGCAGTCGGACGGATAATCAGCCCCAGCATTTT.

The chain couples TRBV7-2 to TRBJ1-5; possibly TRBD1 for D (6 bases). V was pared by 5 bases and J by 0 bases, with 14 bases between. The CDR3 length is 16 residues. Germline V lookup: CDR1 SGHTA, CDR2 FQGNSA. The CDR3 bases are TGTGCCAGCAGCCGACAAGGGGGTTATAGCAATCAGCCCCAGCATTTT. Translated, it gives CASSRQGGYSNQPQHF.

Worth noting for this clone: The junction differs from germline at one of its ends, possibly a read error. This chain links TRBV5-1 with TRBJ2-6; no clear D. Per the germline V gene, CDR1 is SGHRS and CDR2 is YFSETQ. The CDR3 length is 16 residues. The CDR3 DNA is TGCGCCAGCAGATTGGACGCTGCGTCTGGGGCCAACGTCCTGACTTTC. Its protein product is CASRLDAASGANVLTF.

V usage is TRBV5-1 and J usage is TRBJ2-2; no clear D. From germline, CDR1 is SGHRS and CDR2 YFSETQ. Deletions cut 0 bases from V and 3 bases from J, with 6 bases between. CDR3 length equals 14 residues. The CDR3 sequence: CASSLGLYTGELFF. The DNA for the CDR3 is TGCGCCAGCAGCTTGGGACTCTACACCGGGGAGCTGTTTTTT.

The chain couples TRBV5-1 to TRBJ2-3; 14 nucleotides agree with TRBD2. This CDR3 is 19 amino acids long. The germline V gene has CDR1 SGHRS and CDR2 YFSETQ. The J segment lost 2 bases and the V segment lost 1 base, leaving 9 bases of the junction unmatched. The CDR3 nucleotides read TGCGCCAGCAGCTTGTCTCCCGGGACTAGCGGGGGTGCCACAGATACGCAGTATTTT. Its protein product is CASSLSPGTSGGATDTQYF. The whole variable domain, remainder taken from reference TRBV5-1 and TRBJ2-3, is KAGVTQTPRYLIKTRGQQVTLSCSPISGHRSVSWYQQTPGQGLQFLFEYFSETQRNKGNFPGRFSGRQFSNSRSEMNVSTLELGDSALYLCASSLSPGTSGGATDTQYFGPGTRLTVL.

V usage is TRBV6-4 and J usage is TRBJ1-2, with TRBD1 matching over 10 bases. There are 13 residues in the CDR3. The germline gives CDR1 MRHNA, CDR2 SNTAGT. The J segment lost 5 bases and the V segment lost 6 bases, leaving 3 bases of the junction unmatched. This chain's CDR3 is CASRGTGEYGYTF. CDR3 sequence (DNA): TGTGCCAGCAGGGGGACAGGGGAGTATGGCTACACCTTC.

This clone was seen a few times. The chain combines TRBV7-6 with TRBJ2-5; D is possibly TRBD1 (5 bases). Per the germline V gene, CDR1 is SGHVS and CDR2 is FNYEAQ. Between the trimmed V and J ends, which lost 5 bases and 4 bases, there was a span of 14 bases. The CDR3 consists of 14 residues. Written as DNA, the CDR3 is TGTGCCAGCAGCGCCCTAATTACAGGAGAGACCCAGTACTTC. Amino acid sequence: CASSALITGETQYF.

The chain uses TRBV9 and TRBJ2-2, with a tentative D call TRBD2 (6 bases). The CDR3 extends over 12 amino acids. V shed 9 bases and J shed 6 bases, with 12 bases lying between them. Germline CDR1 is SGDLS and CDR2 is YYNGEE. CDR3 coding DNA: TGTGCCACCTCTGGGACTTCCGGGGAGCTGTTTTTT. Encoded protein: CATSGTSGELFF.

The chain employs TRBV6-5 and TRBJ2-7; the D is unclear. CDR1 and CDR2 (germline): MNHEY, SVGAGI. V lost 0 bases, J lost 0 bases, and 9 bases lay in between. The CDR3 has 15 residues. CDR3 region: CASSYSGPYSYEQYF. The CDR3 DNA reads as TGTGCCAGCAGTTACTCCGGTCCTTACTCCTACGAGCAGTACTTC.

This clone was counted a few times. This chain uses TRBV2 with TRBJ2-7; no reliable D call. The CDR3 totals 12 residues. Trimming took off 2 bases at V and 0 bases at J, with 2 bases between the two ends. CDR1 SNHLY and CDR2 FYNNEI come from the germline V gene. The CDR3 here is CASSEFSYEQYF. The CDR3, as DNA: TGTGCCAGCAGTGAATTCTCCTACGAGCAGTACTTC.

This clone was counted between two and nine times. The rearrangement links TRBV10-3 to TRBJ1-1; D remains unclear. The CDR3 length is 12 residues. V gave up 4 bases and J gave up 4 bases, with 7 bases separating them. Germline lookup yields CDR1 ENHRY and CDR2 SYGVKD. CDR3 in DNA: TGTGCCATCAGTGTTGGCTTCACTGAAGCTTTCTTT. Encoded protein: CAISVGFTEAFF.

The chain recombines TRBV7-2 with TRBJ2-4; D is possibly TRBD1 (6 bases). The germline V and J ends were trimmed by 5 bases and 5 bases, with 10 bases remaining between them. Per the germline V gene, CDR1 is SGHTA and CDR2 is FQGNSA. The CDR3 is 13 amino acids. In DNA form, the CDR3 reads TGTGCCAGCAGCCAGGGGTTAGAAAACATTCAGTACTTC. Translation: CASSQGLENIQYF.

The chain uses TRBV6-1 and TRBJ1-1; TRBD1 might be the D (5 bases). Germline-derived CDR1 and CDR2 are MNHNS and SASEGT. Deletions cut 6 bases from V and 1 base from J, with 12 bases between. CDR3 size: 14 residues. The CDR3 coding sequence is TGTGCCAGCAGGCGGGAACAGGCGAACACTGAAGCTTTCTTT. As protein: CASRREQANTEAFF.

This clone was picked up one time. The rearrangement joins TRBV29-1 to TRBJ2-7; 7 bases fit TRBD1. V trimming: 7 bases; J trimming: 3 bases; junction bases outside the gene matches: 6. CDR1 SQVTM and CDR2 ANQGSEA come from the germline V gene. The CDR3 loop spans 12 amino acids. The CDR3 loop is CSAGQNFYEQYF. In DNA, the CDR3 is TGCAGCGCGGGACAGAACTTCTACGAGCAGTACTTC.

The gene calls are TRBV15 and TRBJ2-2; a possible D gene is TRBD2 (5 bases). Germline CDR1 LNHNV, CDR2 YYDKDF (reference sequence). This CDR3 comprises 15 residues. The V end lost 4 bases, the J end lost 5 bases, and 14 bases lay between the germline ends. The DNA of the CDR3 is TGTGCCACCAGCATCGACCTCTCGGGGACCGGGGAGCTGTTTTTT. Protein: CATSIDLSGTGELFF.

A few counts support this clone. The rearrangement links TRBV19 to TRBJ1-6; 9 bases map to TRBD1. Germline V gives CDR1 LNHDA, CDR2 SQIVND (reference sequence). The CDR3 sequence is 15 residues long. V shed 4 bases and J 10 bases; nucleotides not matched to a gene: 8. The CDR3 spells CASSTTWTGDSPLHF. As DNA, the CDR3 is TGTGCCAGTAGTACCACGTGGACAGGGGACTCACCCCTCCACTTT.

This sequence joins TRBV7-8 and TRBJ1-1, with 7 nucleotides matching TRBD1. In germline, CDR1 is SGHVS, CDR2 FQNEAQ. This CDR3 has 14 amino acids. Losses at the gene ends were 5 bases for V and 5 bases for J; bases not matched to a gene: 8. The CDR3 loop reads CASSQLLTGTEAFF. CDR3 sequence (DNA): TGTGCCAGCAGCCAGTTATTGACAGGGACTGAAGCTTTCTTT.

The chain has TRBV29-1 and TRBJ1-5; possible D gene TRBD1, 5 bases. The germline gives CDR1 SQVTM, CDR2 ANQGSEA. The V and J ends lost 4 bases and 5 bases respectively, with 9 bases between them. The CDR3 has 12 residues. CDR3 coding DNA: TGCAGCGTTGGGGGGGTAGATCAGCCCCAGCATTTT. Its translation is CSVGGVDQPQHF.

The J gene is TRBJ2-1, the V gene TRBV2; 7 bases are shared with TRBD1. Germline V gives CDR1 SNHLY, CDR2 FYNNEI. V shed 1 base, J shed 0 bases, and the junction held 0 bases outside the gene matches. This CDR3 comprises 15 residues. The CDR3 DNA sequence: TGTGCCAGCAGTGAAGACAGGGGCTCCTACAATGAGCAGTTCTTC. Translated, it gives CASSEDRGSYNEQFF.